This T cell receptor beta chain emerged from a study of blood T cell repertoires in COVID-19. Trimming cost V 2 bases and J 0 bases; bases outside gene matches: 9. The CDR3 is 20 residues long. CDR1 is LNHDA and CDR2 is SQIVND in the germline V gene (reference sequence). Profiling relied on immunoSEQ multiplex PCR, and the TCRdb table lists in-frame clones only, not all of them. Of 250,000 to 350,000 clones listed, around 90% are singletons. The chain links TRBV19 to TRBJ2-1, with TRBD2 matching over 14 bases. This clonotype originated in a man younger than 35 with active or convalescent COVID-19. Sequences were obtained from peripheral blood. DNA of the CDR3: TGTGCCAGTAGTATATCCGGACTAGCGGGAGGTCCTGGCTCCTACAATGAGCAGTTCTTC. As protein: CASSISGLAGGPGSYNEQFF.